This T cell receptor beta chain derives from a study of T-cell memory formation after mild COVID-19. For the study at large: The TCR clusters were mostly specific to one donor.

5'RACE primed from the constant segment yielded TCR alpha and TCR beta cDNA libraries bearing sample barcodes and UMIs. TCRdb reprocessed the 5' RACE reads via MiXCR and lists one record per CDR3 protein. The sample has 300,000 to 350,000 distinct CDR3 sequences, roughly 13% seen once. The CDR3 extends over 12 amino acids. Trimming stripped 6 bases from V and 2 bases from J, with 7 bases between. This clonotype showed up many times. The antigen remains unidentified. Study-wide results and limits: Largely, contracting CD4+ clones fell within CM and EM, and contracting CD8+ clones within EMRA.

This receptor was identified in a man aged 18 to 29 who had mild COVID-19 (a few samples of this study predate the infection). Cell type and time point are not known. What was sequenced was PBMCs or a T cell subset sorted from them (not recorded which). The V and J genes are TRBV12-3 or TRBV12-4 and TRBJ1-2; unclear D gene. The CDR3 here is CASSPDNYGYTF. The CDR3 DNA is TGTGCCAGCAGCCCGGACAACTATGGCTACACCTTC.